One and the same sample provided the 12 T cell receptor beta chains below, sequenced in a study of blood T cell repertoires in COVID-19. The table came from immunoSEQ multiplex PCR; TCRdb's copy has only in-frame clones and leaves some out. Of 60,000 to 85,000 clones listed, 89% were seen once; the top ten hold less than 5.5%. The specimen was peripheral blood. Source of these receptors: a woman aged 50 to 60 with active COVID-19.

About this clone itself: Additional DNA sequences in this sample encode the identical CDR3. The J gene is TRBJ1-2, the V gene TRBV5-1; 9 nucleotides agree with TRBD1. J was trimmed by 6 bases and V by 4 bases; bases with no gene match: 4. CDR1 and CDR2 from the germline V gene are SGHRS and YFSETQ. The CDR3 loop spans 13 amino acids. This CDR3 is CASSPGTGNGYTF. The CDR3 DNA reads as TGCGCCAGCAGCCCGGGGACAGGGAATGGCTACACCTTC.

The chain uses TRBV28 and TRBJ2-7; no definite D call. Looked up from germline, CDR1 is MDHEN and CDR2 is SYDVKM. This CDR3 is 11 amino acids long. V was cut by 2 bases and J by 7 bases, with 6 bases left in between. The CDR3 reads CASSLGREQYF. Here the CDR3 DNA reads TGTGCCAGCAGTTTAGGCAGGGAGCAGTACTTC.

The chain combines TRBV24-1 with TRBJ2-1, with TRBD2 matching over 7 bases. Germline CDR1 reads KGHDR; CDR2 reads SFDVKD. The CDR3 loop spans 14 amino acids. With V trimmed by 5 bases and J by 7 bases, 7 bases remained unmatched. CDR3 nucleotides: TGTGCCACCAGTGCTGGCGGGAGTGGGAATGAGCAGTTCTTC. This translates into CATSAGGSGNEQFF.

CDR3 DNA: TGTGCCAGCAGCCCAGGGTTCAACTATGGCTACACCTTC. Encoded protein: CASSPGFNYGYTF. V gene TRBV5-5 combines with J gene TRBJ1-2, with D possibly matching TRBD1 (5 bases). Germline loops: CDR1 SGHKS, CDR2 YYEKEE (reference sequence). The length of the CDR3 is 13 residues. The V gene lost 4 bases and the J gene lost 2 bases, with 9 bases spanning the gap. Filled out from reference TRBV5-5 and TRBJ1-2, the complete variable domain reads DAGVTQSPTHLIKTRGQQVTLRCSPISGHKSVSWYQQVLGQGPQFIFQYYEKEERGRGNFPDRFSARQFPNYSSELNVNALLLGDSALYLCASSPGFNYGYTFGSGTRLTVV.

This chain joins TRBV12-2 and TRBJ1-4; the table calls TRBD1, which could not be checked here. TRBV12-2 is a documented pseudogene. This CDR3 is built from 15 residues. The CDR3 region has the DNA TGTGCAAGTCGCTTAGCGGGACAGCCATCCGAAAAACTGTTTTTT. It specifies CASRLAGQPSEKLFF.

The chain recombines TRBV6-5 with TRBJ2-7, with 15 nucleotides matching TRBD2. The CDR3 runs to 15 residues. Trimming took 5 bases from V and 3 from J; bases not matched to a gene: 2. Germline assignment: CDR1 MNHEY and CDR2 SVGAGI. CDR3: CASSPGLAGGYEQYF. The CDR3 DNA reads as TGTGCCAGCAGTCCGGGACTAGCGGGAGGCTACGAGCAGTACTTC.

The chain has TRBV18 and TRBJ2-1; 10 bases agree with TRBD2. Germline loops: CDR1 KGHSH, CDR2 LQKENI. The CDR3 is 12 amino acids. Trimming took 3 bases from V and 14 from J; bases not matched to a gene: 4. CDR3 in amino acids: CASSPQREGEFF. The CDR3 DNA sequence: TGTGCCAGCTCACCGCAGCGGGAGGGGGAGTTCTTC.

This clone was recorded once. The chain uses TRBV5-8 and TRBJ2-1; 9 nucleotides match TRBD2. This CDR3 is 16 amino acids long. J was trimmed by 3 bases and V by 0 bases; bases with no gene match: 4. CDR1 SGHTS and CDR2 YDEGEE come from the germline V gene. The CDR3 reads CASSLVPAGGYNEQFF. DNA of the CDR3: TGTGCCAGCAGCTTGGTTCCAGCGGGAGGCTACAATGAGCAGTTCTTC.

A single count supports this clone. The chain has TRBV25-1 and TRBJ2-1; tentative D call: TRBD2 (6 bases). Trimming removed 2 bases at V and 12 bases at J, with 11 bases between. The CDR3 covers 12 residues. Germline V gives CDR1 MGHDK, CDR2 SYGVNS. The CDR3 sequence: CASSEVTRRQFF. As DNA, the CDR3 is TGTGCCAGCAGTGAAGTGACTAGGAGGCAGTTCTTC.

J is TRBJ1-2 and V is TRBV28; D possibly corresponds to TRBD1 (5 bases). Germline V CDR1 and CDR2: MDHEN, SYDVKM. The CDR3 contains 15 residues. Deletions cut 4 bases from V and 0 bases from J, with 12 bases between. CDR3 DNA: TGTGCCAGCAGTTCCCCGGGGGGGACTAACTATGGCTACACCTTC. Protein: CASSSPGGTNYGYTF.

The genes are TRBV4-1 and TRBJ2-2; D uncertain. V was cut by 1 base and J by 0 bases, with 15 bases left in between. CDR3 length: 18 amino acids. Germline assignment: CDR1 MGHRA and CDR2 YSYEKL. In DNA form, the CDR3 reads TGCGCCAGCAGCCAAGTTCTCAGAACCTTCGCGAACACCGGGGAGCTGTTTTTT. Translating it yields CASSQVLRTFANTGELFF.

The chain employs TRBV7-9 and TRBJ2-1; the D gene is possibly TRBD1 (6 bases). CDR1 is SEHNR, CDR2 FQNEAQ, per germline (reference sequence). The CDR3 extends over 15 amino acids. The V end was cut by 7 bases, the J end by 3 bases, with 16 bases between. DNA for the CDR3: TGTGCCAGCACCACGTGGGGGACACGCTACAATGAGCAGTTCTTC. This gives the protein CASTTWGTRYNEQFF.